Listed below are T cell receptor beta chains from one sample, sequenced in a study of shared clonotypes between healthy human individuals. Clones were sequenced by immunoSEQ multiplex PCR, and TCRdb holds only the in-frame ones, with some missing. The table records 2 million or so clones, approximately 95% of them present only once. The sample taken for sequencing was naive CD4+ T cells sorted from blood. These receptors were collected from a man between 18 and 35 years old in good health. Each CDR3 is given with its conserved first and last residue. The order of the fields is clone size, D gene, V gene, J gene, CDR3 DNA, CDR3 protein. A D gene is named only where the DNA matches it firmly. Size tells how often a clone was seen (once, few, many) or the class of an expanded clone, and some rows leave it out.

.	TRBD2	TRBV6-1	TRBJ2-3	TGTGCCAGCAGCGAAACTAGCGGGAGCAGGAATACGCAGTATTTT	CASSETSGSRNTQYF
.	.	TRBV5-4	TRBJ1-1	TGTGCCAGCAGCCCTACCGGGGGGGCCACTGAAGCTTTCTTT	CASSPTGGATEAFF
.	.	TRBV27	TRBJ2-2	TGTGCCAGCAGTTTCGGGGAGCAGGGGGAGCTGTTTTTT	CASSFGEQGELFF
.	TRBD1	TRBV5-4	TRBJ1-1	TGTGCCAGCAGCTTGGGGGGACAGGGAGGCACTGAAGCTTTCTTT	CASSLGGQGGTEAFF
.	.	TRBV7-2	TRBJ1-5	TGTGCCAGCAACGCGGGGGGACAGCCCCAGCATTTT	CASNAGGQPQHF
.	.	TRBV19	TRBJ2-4	TGTGCCAGTACCACGTCCGGAAACATTCAGTACTTC	CASTTSGNIQYF
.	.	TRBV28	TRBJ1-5	TGTGCCAGCAGTTCCGGGAGTCAGGGATATAGCAATCAGCCCCAGCATTTT	CASSSGSQGYSNQPQHF
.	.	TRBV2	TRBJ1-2	TGTGCCAGCAGCAGGGTAGCTAACTATGGCTACACCTTC	CASSRVANYGYTF
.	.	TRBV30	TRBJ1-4	TGTGCCTGGAGGGGGACTTGGGGTGAAAAACTGTTTTTT	CAWRGTWGEKLFF
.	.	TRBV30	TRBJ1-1	TGTGCCTGGAGTGTGAGAAGGGACACTGAAGCTTTCTTT	CAWSVRRDTEAFF
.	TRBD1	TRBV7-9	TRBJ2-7	TGTGCCAGCAGCCTGGGGACAGGGGCAAAGGCCTACGAGCAGTACTTC	CASSLGTGAKAYEQYF
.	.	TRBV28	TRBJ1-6	TGTGCCAGCAGTTGGACAGCCAGGAATTCACCCCTCCACTTT	CASSWTARNSPLHF
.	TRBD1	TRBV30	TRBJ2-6	TGTGCCTGGAGACAGGGGCCCAGCTCTGGGGCCAACGTCCTGACTTTC	CAWRQGPSSGANVLTF
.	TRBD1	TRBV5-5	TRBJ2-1	TGTGCCAGCAGTGCTGGGACAGCCTCCTACAATGAGCAGTTCTTC	CASSAGTASYNEQFF
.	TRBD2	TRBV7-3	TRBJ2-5	TGTGCCAGCAGTTCGGGACTAGCGGAAGAGACCCAGTACTTC	CASSSGLAEETQYF
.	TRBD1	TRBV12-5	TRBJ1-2	TGTGCTAGTGGTTTGGACCAGGGGGCATCTAGCGGCTACACCTTC	CASGLDQGASSGYTF
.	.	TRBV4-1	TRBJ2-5	TGCGCCAGCAGCCAAGGTACAGCTTACCAAGAGACCCAGTACTTC	CASSQGTAYQETQYF
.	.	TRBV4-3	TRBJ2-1	TGCGCCAGCAGCCCCGGGGGAGTAGCCTACAATGAGCAGTTCTTC	CASSPGGVAYNEQFF
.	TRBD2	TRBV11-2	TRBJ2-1	TGTGCCAGCAGCTCTCTAGCGGGAGTGACCAATGAGCAGTTCTTC	CASSSLAGVTNEQFF
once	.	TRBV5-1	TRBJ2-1	TGCGCCAGCAGCCCCATCCCGACCAGCGAGCAGTTCTTC	CASSPIPTSEQFF
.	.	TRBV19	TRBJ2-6	TGTGCCACTCGGGACAAACTTACTGGGGCCAACGTCCTGACTTTC	CATRDKLTGANVLTF
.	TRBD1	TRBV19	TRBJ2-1	TGTGCCAGTAGTATCCTGACAGGGCCAAATTCTTATGAGCAGTTCTTC	CASSILTGPNSYEQFF
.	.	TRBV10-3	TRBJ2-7	TGTGCCATCAGTGCGCTAGAGGCAAACCACGAGCAGTACTTC	CAISALEANHEQYF
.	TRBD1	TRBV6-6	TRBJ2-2	TGTGCCAGCAGTTACCGGGACAGGATCGGGGAGCTGTTTTTT	CASSYRDRIGELFF
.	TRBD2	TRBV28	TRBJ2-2	TGTGCCAGCAGTTTCTCTGGACTAGCGGGAAACACCGGGGAGCTGTTTTTT	CASSFSGLAGNTGELFF
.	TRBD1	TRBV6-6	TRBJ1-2	TGTGCCAGCAGCTTTTCTGAAACAGGGGGCAACTATGGCTACACCTTC	CASSFSETGGNYGYTF
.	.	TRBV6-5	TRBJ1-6	TGTGCCAGCAGGGCAGGGGCTGGGGCCCAGCCCCTCCACTTT	CASRAGAGAQPLHF
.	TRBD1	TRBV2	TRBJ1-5	TGTGCCAGCAGAGACCGGACAGGGGAGGGCAATCAGCCCCAGCATTTT	CASRDRTGEGNQPQHF
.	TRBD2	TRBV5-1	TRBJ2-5	TGCGCCAGCAGCATCGGGACTAGCGGGATCGGAGAGACCCAGTACTTC	CASSIGTSGIGETQYF
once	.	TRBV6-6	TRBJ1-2	TGTGCCAGCAGCCCGGTGGCTAACTATGGCTACACCTTC	CASSPVANYGYTF
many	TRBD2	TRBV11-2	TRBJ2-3	TGTGCCAGCAGCTCCCGAGCGGGAGGACCAGATACGCAGTATTTT	CASSSRAGGPDTQYF
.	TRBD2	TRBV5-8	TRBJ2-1	TGTGCCAGCAGCTTACCCTTGTCCCTAGCGGGAGACTACAATGAGCAGTTCTTC	CASSLPLSLAGDYNEQFF
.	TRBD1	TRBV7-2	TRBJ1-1	TGTGCCAGCAGGGTGGGAGGGGGCGCGGCTGAAGCTTTCTTT	CASRVGGGAAEAFF
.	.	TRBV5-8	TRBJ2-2	TGTGCCAGCAGCTTGTTTATTGGGATCACCGGGGAGCTGTTTTTT	CASSLFIGITGELFF
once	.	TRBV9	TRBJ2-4	TGTGCCAGCAGCATTGGGACCGACCTAGCCAAAAACATTCAGTACTTC	CASSIGTDLAKNIQYF
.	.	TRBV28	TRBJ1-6	TGTGCCAGCAGTCCAGCCCGACGGAAGGTTGATTCACCCCTCCACTTT	CASSPARRKVDSPLHF
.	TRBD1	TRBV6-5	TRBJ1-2	TGTGCCAGCAGTCGGGACAGGGGGCCCGGCTACACCTTC	CASSRDRGPGYTF
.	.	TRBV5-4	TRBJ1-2	TGTGCCAGCAGCTTGGAAGATTTGGGACTGAAGATATATGGCTACACCTTC	CASSLEDLGLKIYGYTF
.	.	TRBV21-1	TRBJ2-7	TGTGCCAGCAGAGGCAAATACGAGCAGTACTTC	CASRGKYEQYF
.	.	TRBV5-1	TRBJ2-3	TGCGCCAGCAGCTTGGGACAGACTAGCACAGATACGCAGTATTTT	CASSLGQTSTDTQYF
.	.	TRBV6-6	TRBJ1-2	TGTGCCAGCAGTTACTCGCAGGGAAGCTATGGCTACACCTTC	CASSYSQGSYGYTF